This TCR beta chain was sequenced in a study of cytomegalovirus exposure and HLA in healthy donors. Across the whole study: Genotyping showed around four fifths of hundreds of donors falling in the Caucasian-associated ancestry cluster. Study outcomes and limitations: Generally TCR sequences proved uncommon, though certain public TCRs appeared in numerous donors. Links to common viral pathogens appeared, in a later analysis, for several of the most significant clusters. Previous analysis showed most TCR beta V segments were productive about 87% or about 30% of the time.

CDR1 is MNHEY, CDR2 SVGAGI, per germline. J lost 2 bases, V lost 5 bases, and 5 bases had no gene match. The CDR3 is 15 residues long. A note on this clone: Its antigen is not known.

Primers for the PCR totalled 60 Vbeta and 13 Jbeta. This table comes from immunoSEQ multiplex PCR, and its TCRdb copy is limited to in-frame clones, with some not included. This table has 250,000 or so clones, around 90% appearing once. This sequence was found in a girl aged 2 to 9 in good health and CMV-seronegative. The J gene is TRBJ1-3, the V gene TRBV6-5, with TRBD1 matching 8 bases. Sequences were obtained from PBMCs. The CDR3 spells CASSLETGAGNTIYF. The CDR3 DNA follows: TGTGCCAGCAGTCTAGAGACAGGGGCTGGAAACACCATATATTTT.